The clone carrying this TCR beta chain was recorded a few times. Its target is unknown. The data are from a study of cytomegalovirus exposure and HLA in healthy donors. Study-wide findings and caveats: Cytomegalovirus-associated status was assigned to roughly 160 TCR beta chains. In a later analysis, parvovirus B19, influenza, CMV and Epstein-Barr virus appeared linked to several top co-occurrence clusters. The HLA-A and HLA-B alleles of most subjects were reportedly predicted accurately from TCR beta sequences.

Both 60 Vbeta primers and 13 Jbeta primers went into the PCR. Assay: immunoSEQ multiplex PCR; the TCRdb copy retains only in-frame clones and omits some. The sample records approximately 82,000 clones, around 62% being singletons. Sequencing was done on a sample of PBMCs. This receptor was identified in a young woman in good health and CMV-seropositive.

CDR3 sequence reads: CATSSPTGASGADTQYF. The DNA of the CDR3 is TGTGCCACCAGCAGTCCCACCGGAGCTAGCGGGGCCGATACGCAGTATTTT. This chain connects TRBV15 to TRBJ2-3, with 9 positions matching TRBD2. Germline V gives CDR1 LNHNV, CDR2 YYDKDF (reference sequence). This CDR3 has 17 residues. V lost 3 bases to trimming and J lost 6 bases; unmatched junction nucleotides: 13.